This passage covers 32 T cell receptor beta chains from one sample sequenced in a study of T cells in Graves' hyperthyroidism and ophthalmopathy (dated by TCRdb to the late 2010s). Libraries came from multiplex PCR. Sequencing was carried out with an Illumina HiSeq 2000. The TCR beta CDR3 regions were amplified from RNA transcripts. A first-round RT-PCR of the TCR CDR3 used the HTBI primer set with the Qiagen OneStep RT-PCR kit. Through fastp at Q25 and MiXCR, TCRdb rebuilt clones from the public reads, retaining in-frame beta chains. One record per CDR3 amino acid sequence lists the most common genes and DNA. In all, the sample holds 550,000 to 700,000 distinct CDR3 sequences, and roughly 14% of those were seen once. The ten largest clonotypes hold approximately 4.3% of the sample. The sample consisted of blood. The receptors were sampled from a woman between 40 and 55 years old with Graves' ophthalmopathy.

This clonotype was counted at least ten times. The rearrangement uses TRBV12-3 or TRBV12-4 and TRBJ1-3; D remains ambiguous. V was shortened by 1 base and J by 1 base, with 11 bases between the two germline ends. CDR3 size: 16 residues. The CDR3 DNA reads as TGTGCCAGCAGTTTAGGGGGTGACGGATCTGGAAACACCATATATTTT. Its protein product is CASSLGGDGSGNTIYF.

The chain joins TRBV6-1 to TRBJ2-7; 9 nucleotides match TRBD1. The CDR3 runs to 13 residues. Germline CDR1 and CDR2: MNHNS and SASEGT. The V gene end was trimmed by 8 bases and the J gene end by 3 bases; junction bases not matched to a gene: 5. CDR3 sequence: CASLDRGGYEQYF. The CDR3 coding sequence is TGTGCCAGCTTGGACAGGGGAGGCTACGAGCAGTACTTC.

This clonotype was recorded many times. The genes are TRBV29-1 and TRBJ2-7, with 7 bases fitting TRBD1. Unmatched junction bases numbered 6, after V lost 1 base and J lost 0 bases. CDR3 length: 15 residues. Germline values: CDR1 SQVTM, CDR2 ANQGSEA. In nucleotides, the CDR3 is TGCAGCGTTGAAGGGGAACAGGGGTCCTCCTACGAGCAGTACTTC. Residues: CSVEGEQGSSYEQYF.

The sample holds many counts of this clonotype. The V and J genes are TRBV12-3 or TRBV12-4 and TRBJ1-2; D possibly corresponds to TRBD1 (6 bases). The V gene lost 1 base and the J gene lost 5 bases, with 17 bases spanning the gap. The CDR3 contains 16 residues. As DNA, the CDR3 is TGTGCCAGCAGTTTAGACAGGGCCACCTTCCGTTATGGCTACACCTTC. Translated: CASSLDRATFRYGYTF.

This clonotype was seen repeatedly, ten times or more. The rearrangement links TRBV28 to TRBJ1-2; the D gene is possibly TRBD1 (6 bases). V dropped 10 bases and J dropped 5 bases, with 11 bases sitting between them. Per the germline V gene, CDR1 is MDHEN and CDR2 is SYDVKM. CDR3 length: 11 residues. The CDR3 here is CANAQGYGYTF. Here the CDR3 DNA reads TGTGCCAACGCACAGGGATATGGCTACACCTTC.

This rearrangement joins TRBV4-1 to TRBJ2-7, with 7 bases that match TRBD1. The CDR3 contains 16 residues. Germline V CDR1 and CDR2: MGHRA, YSYEKL. V lost 2 bases to trimming and J lost 2 bases; unmatched junction nucleotides: 9. CDR3: CASSQSLRDRPYEQYF. CDR3 in DNA: TGCGCCAGCAGCCAATCCCTCCGGGACAGACCCTACGAGCAGTACTTC.

This clonotype was seen repeatedly, ten times or more. The chain carries TRBV2 and TRBJ2-6; TRBD1 might be the D (5 bases). This CDR3 comprises 15 residues. Germline values: CDR1 SNHLY, CDR2 FYNNEI. Trimming took 7 bases from V and 2 from J, leaving 12 bases between them. The CDR3 DNA reads TGTGCCAGCACTCAGACAGCACCTGGGGCCAACGTCCTGACTTTC. The encoded protein is CASTQTAPGANVLTF.

This clonotype was detected many times. This chain connects TRBV28 to TRBJ1-1; D unclear. CDR3 length: 14 amino acids. Per the germline V gene, CDR1 is MDHEN and CDR2 is SYDVKM. Trimming shortened V by 2 bases and J by 0 bases, and 7 bases separated the two germline ends. CDR3 amino acids: CASSLLMMNTEAFF. The CDR3 coding sequence is TGTGCCAGCAGTTTACTGATGATGAACACTGAAGCTTTCTTT.

CDR3 bases: TGTGCCAGCAGTTTGGGGAGTTTCGGCTATGGCTACACCTTC. As protein: CASSLGSFGYGYTF. The J gene is TRBJ1-2, the V gene TRBV28, with D uncertain. Trimming took off 3 bases at V and 4 bases at J, with 12 bases between the two ends. The CDR3 consists of 14 residues. CDR1 and CDR2 (germline): MDHEN, SYDVKM.

This clonotype was counted between two and nine times. V is TRBV3-1 and J is TRBJ1-2; 10 positions agree with TRBD1. CDR1 LGHDT and CDR2 YNNKEL come from the germline V gene (reference sequence). V dropped 6 bases and J dropped 5; count of bases not matched to a gene: 6. This CDR3 contains 14 residues. The CDR3 loop reads CASSDRGRDYGYTF. The CDR3 DNA reads TGTGCCAGCAGTGACAGGGGGCGAGATTATGGCTACACCTTC.

In this sample, this clonotype turned up many times. This may stem from a read error, because a much larger clone lies one nucleotide away. CDR3 sequence (DNA): TGTGCCAGCAGTGACCTCGGGGCAGAGATGAACACTGAAGCTTTCTTT. Its protein is CASSDLGAEMNTEAFF. The rearrangement joins TRBV6-4 to TRBJ1-1, with a weak D call TRBD1 (5 bases). V was trimmed by 2 bases and J by 0 bases, leaving 13 bases between them. Germline V CDR1 and CDR2: MRHNA, SNTAGT. CDR3 length: 16 amino acids.

This clonotype was detected many times. The chain couples TRBV28 to TRBJ1-2; the D gene is possibly TRBD1 (6 bases). V lost 3 bases, J lost 4 bases, and 15 bases lay in between. Germline V gene lookup returns CDR1 MDHEN and CDR2 SYDVKM. The CDR3 consists of 15 residues. The CDR3 loop is CASSLPTTGTYGYTF. CDR3 DNA sequence: TGTGCCAGCAGTTTGCCAACCACAGGGACCTATGGCTACACCTTC.

This clonotype came up many times. This chain uses TRBV12-3 or TRBV12-4 with TRBJ2-2; the D gene is possibly TRBD1 (6 bases). CDR3 size: 16 residues. V was trimmed by 4 bases and J by 1 base, leaving 13 bases between them. This chain's CDR3 is CASSSLPGQNTGELFF. In nucleotides, the CDR3 is TGTGCCAGCAGTTCTTTACCGGGACAGAACACCGGGGAGCTGTTTTTT.

In this sample, this clonotype turned up many times. The rearrangement links TRBV28 to TRBJ2-7; unclear D gene. The germline CDR1 and CDR2 sequences are MDHEN and SYDVKM. CDR3 length: 12 amino acids. With 8 bases removed from V and 2 bases from J, the gap between germline ends came to 10 bases. The CDR3 DNA reads TGTGCCAGCGGAGTCAACACCTACGAGCAGTACTTC. The encoded protein is CASGVNTYEQYF.

The rearrangement links TRBV28 to TRBJ1-1; 9 bases fit TRBD1. There are 16 residues in the CDR3. The J segment lost 5 bases and the V segment lost 3 bases, leaving 10 bases of the junction unmatched. Germline lookup yields CDR1 MDHEN and CDR2 SYDVKM. CDR3 region: CASSLDRGPGGTEAFF. CDR3 nucleotide sequence: TGTGCCAGCAGTTTGGACAGGGGCCCCGGAGGTACTGAAGCTTTCTTT.

At least ten counts were recorded for this clonotype. J is TRBJ2-7 and V is TRBV20-1; D possibly corresponds to TRBD1 (6 bases). The CDR3 consists of 15 residues. Trimming removed 1 base from V and 5 bases from J, with 18 bases in between. In germline, CDR1 is DFQATT, CDR2 SNEGSKA (reference sequence). CDR3 sequence (DNA): TGCAGTGCTAGAGTTATGATAGGGGGTTCCCACGAGCAGTACTTC. This codes for CSARVMIGGSHEQYF.

V gene TRBV10-3 combines with J gene TRBJ1-1; tentatively, D is TRBD1 (5 bases). Germline V lookup: CDR1 ENHRY, CDR2 SYGVKD. V was cut by 2 bases and J by 5 bases, with 18 bases left in between. This CDR3 comprises 16 residues. The CDR3 spells CAISEEWGVRITEAFF. DNA of the CDR3: TGTGCCATCAGTGAGGAATGGGGGGTAAGGATTACTGAAGCTTTCTTT.

The CDR3 reads CASGAGLANTGELFF. The DNA for the CDR3 is TGTGCCAGCGGGGCCGGACTAGCGAACACCGGGGAGCTGTTTTTT. This rearrangement joins TRBV12-3 or TRBV12-4 to TRBJ2-2; TRBD2 matches at 7 bases. V shed 8 bases and J 0 bases; nucleotides not matched to a gene: 6. The CDR3 runs to 15 residues.

This clonotype appeared many times. The chain uses TRBV6-5 and TRBJ1-5; 8 nucleotides agree with TRBD1. With V trimmed by 10 bases and J by 0 bases, 17 bases remained unmatched. This CDR3 spans 18 amino acids. Germline lookup yields CDR1 MNHEY and CDR2 SVGAGI. Here the CDR3 reads CATRRVGQVTFSNQPQHF. The CDR3 DNA follows: TGTGCCACCCGAAGGGTGGGACAGGTCACTTTTAGCAATCAGCCCCAGCATTTT.

This clonotype was counted many times. J is TRBJ2-2 and V is TRBV7-6, with D perhaps matching TRBD1 or TRBD2 (5 bases each). Germline CDR1 is SGHVS and CDR2 is FNYEAQ. The CDR3 runs 16 residues. V lost 0 bases to trimming and J lost 5 bases, with 13 bases between them. The CDR3 here is CASSLAGTLNTGELFF. The DNA of the CDR3 is TGTGCCAGCAGCTTAGCAGGGACCCTGAATACCGGGGAGCTGTTTTTT.

Ten or more counts support this clonotype. The chain uses TRBV14 and TRBJ2-7, with TRBD2 identical over 7 bases. The V segment lost 3 bases and the J segment 2 bases; nucleotides outside the gene matches: 10. The CDR3 has 16 residues. Germline V lookup: CDR1 SGHDN, CDR2 FVKESK. CDR3 sequence (DNA): TGTGCCAGCAGCCATCTAGCTGGGGCGGGAGCCTACGAGCAGTACTTC. This encodes CASSHLAGAGAYEQYF.

Ten or more counts support this clonotype. The chain combines TRBV20-1 with TRBJ2-5; TRBD2 might be the D (6 bases). The CDR3 contains 13 residues. V was shortened by 5 bases and J by 5 bases, with 15 bases between the two germline ends. CDR1 DFQATT and CDR2 SNEGSKA come from the germline V gene (reference sequence). CDR3 protein: CSAPREWMETQYF. DNA of the CDR3: TGCAGTGCTCCACGGGAGTGGATGGAGACCCAGTACTTC.

This clonotype has a count of ten or more. V gene TRBV11-2 combines with J gene TRBJ2-7; 7 bases agree with TRBD2. This CDR3 has 18 residues. V trimming: 7 bases; J trimming: 4 bases; junction bases outside the gene matches: 22. CDR1 is SGHAT and CDR2 is FQNNGV in the germline V gene. The CDR3 nucleotides read TGTGCCAGCACCGGAAACTTTTTTAAGAGCGGGATGTGTTACGAGCAGTACTTC. Translating gives CASTGNFFKSGMCYEQYF.

The table lists this clonotype with many counts. The chain is built from TRBV4-2 and TRBJ2-7; D might be TRBD2 (6 bases). With 0 bases removed from V and 3 bases from J, the gap between germline ends came to 12 bases. The CDR3 runs to 15 residues. Germline CDR1 reads LGHNA; CDR2 reads YNFKEQ. CDR3 coding DNA: TGTGCCAGCAGCCAAGAGGCGTGGGGGGACTACGAGCAGTACTTC. This translates into CASSQEAWGDYEQYF.

A few counts support this clonotype. The V and J genes are TRBV12-3 or TRBV12-4 and TRBJ1-1; D is uncertain. The ends were cut back, 2 bases at V and 5 bases at J, with 12 bases in the middle. CDR3 length equals 14 residues. The CDR3 DNA reads TGTGCCAGCAGTTTAAACACCCGCCGAACTGAAGCTTTCTTT. This gives the protein CASSLNTRRTEAFF.

This clonotype came up a few times. This chain joins TRBV10-3 and TRBJ2-2; no firm D call. Germline loops: CDR1 ENHRY, CDR2 SYGVKD. The V end lost 2 bases, the J end lost 2 bases, and 6 bases lay between the germline ends. CDR3 size: 14 residues. The CDR3 DNA sequence: TGTGCCATCAGTGAGGAAGCCAACACCGGGGAGCTGTTTTTT. It codes for CAISEEANTGELFF.

This clonotype was detected only a few times. The genes are TRBV6-5 and TRBJ2-2, with D possibly TRBD2 on 6 matching bases. Trimming took 3 bases from V and 3 from J, leaving 11 bases between them. CDR3 size: 15 residues. CDR1 and CDR2 (germline): MNHEY, SVGAGI. CDR3 in amino acids: CASSYIGGDTGELFF. CDR3 bases: TGTGCCAGCAGTTATATCGGGGGAGACACCGGGGAGCTGTTTTTT.

This clonotype has more than one count but fewer than ten. The chain links TRBV15 to TRBJ1-4; D ambiguous. This CDR3 is 13 amino acids long. V lost 1 base and J 7 bases, leaving 7 bases between the germline ends. Germline CDR1 is LNHNV and CDR2 is YYDKDF (reference sequence). CDR3 DNA sequence: TGTGCCACCAGCAGAGGAGGAATTGAAAAACTGTTTTTT. This codes for CATSRGGIEKLFF. The full variable domain, its missing parts supplied by reference TRBV15 and TRBJ1-4, is DAMVIQNPRYQVTQFGKPVTLSCSQTLNHNVMYWYQQKSSQAPKLLFHYYDKDFNNEADTPDNFQSRRPNTSFCFLDIRSPGLGDTAMYLCATSRGGIEKLFFGSGTQLSVL.

The chain is built from TRBV18 and TRBJ1-5; 8 nucleotides align to TRBD1. The CDR3 sequence is 15 residues long. The V gene's germline CDR1 is KGHSH and CDR2 LQKENI. Trimming cost V 5 bases and J 3 bases; bases outside gene matches: 6. CDR3 DNA sequence: TGTGCCAGCTCATTCGACAGGGGAGTCAATCAGCCCCAGCATTTT. This codes for CASSFDRGVNQPQHF.

This clonotype was seen more than once but under ten times. This rearrangement joins TRBV20-1 to TRBJ2-7; TRBD2 agrees at 8 bases. Germline CDR1 reads DFQATT; CDR2 reads SNEGSKA (reference sequence). V shed 0 bases, J shed 3 bases, and the junction held 7 bases outside the gene matches. The CDR3 consists of 15 residues. The CDR3 DNA reads as TGCAGTGCTAGAGATAGTAGCGGGACTCGCTACGAGCAGTACTTC. Its translation is CSARDSSGTRYEQYF.

This clonotype showed up many times. This rearrangement joins TRBV15 to TRBJ2-2; D perhaps matches TRBD2 (6 bases). The germline V gene has CDR1 LNHNV and CDR2 YYDKDF (reference sequence). Trimming pared 0 bases from V and 8 bases from J, leaving 10 bases between. The CDR3 consists of 14 residues. The CDR3 bases are TGTGCCACCAGCAGAGATGTCGGAGGGGGGGAGCTGTTTTTT. This encodes CATSRDVGGGELFF.

The sample holds many counts of this clonotype. The rearrangement uses TRBV11-1 and TRBJ1-2, with D uncertain. The V and J ends lost 5 bases and 1 base respectively, with 8 bases between them. The CDR3 extends over 13 amino acids. Germline V gene lookup returns CDR1 SGHAT and CDR2 FQDESV (reference sequence). The CDR3 coding sequence is TGTGCCAGCAGCCCACCTAATAACTATGGCTACACCTTC. It encodes CASSPPNNYGYTF.